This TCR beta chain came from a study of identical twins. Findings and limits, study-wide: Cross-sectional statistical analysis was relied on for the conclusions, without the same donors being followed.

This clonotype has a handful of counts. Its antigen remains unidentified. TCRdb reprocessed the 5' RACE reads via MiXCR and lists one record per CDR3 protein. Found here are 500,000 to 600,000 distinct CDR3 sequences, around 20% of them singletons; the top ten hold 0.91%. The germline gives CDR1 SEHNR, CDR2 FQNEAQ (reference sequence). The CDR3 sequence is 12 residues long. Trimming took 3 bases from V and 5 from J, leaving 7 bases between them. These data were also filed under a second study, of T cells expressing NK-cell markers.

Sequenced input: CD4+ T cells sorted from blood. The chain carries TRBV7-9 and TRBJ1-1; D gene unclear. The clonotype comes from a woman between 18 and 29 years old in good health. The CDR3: CASSFKETEAFF. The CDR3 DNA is TGTGCCAGCAGCTTTAAGGAGACTGAAGCTTTCTTT.